The source of this TCR beta chain is a study of TIL therapy for anti-PD-1-resistant metastatic lung cancer. The study's findings and limits: The cohort had more treatment-naive, never-smoker and oncogene-addicted patients than typical.

This sample's time point: pre-treatment sample, taken before nivolumab and TIL therapy. Stage 4 NSCLC adults joined between late 2017 and January 2020. Germline V gives CDR1 MDHEN, CDR2 SYDVKM. V lost 2 bases and J lost 6, with 8 bases in between. CDR3 size: 14 residues. The libraries were made with immunoSEQ v3. The protocol was immunoSEQ multiplex PCR, while the TCRdb copy is restricted to in-frame clones and leaves out a portion. The sample holds tens of thousands of clones, about two thirds seen once. Of note for this clone: Its target is unknown.

The J gene is TRBJ1-6, the V gene TRBV28, with D uncertain. The TCR comes from a person aged 30 to 80 with non-small cell lung cancer. Source: blood, taken at baseline. DNA of the CDR3: TGTGCCAGCAGTTTACAGAGTCCTAATTCACCCCTCCACTTT. It is translated as CASSLQSPNSPLHF.